Below, 32 T cell receptor beta chains from the same sample are listed, as sequenced in a study of post-analysis software for immune sequencing data. General study findings and limits: Patients showed TRBV5-6, TRBV5-1 and TRBV20-1 among about five TRBV segments more frequent than in controls.

Antigens for these TCRs are unknown. Carried by the TCR beta cDNA libraries were unique molecular identifiers. TCRdb analysed the PCR reads with MiXCR anew, one entry per CDR3 protein. The sample consists of 350,000 to 450,000 distinct CDR3 sequences, 35% to 45% of them appearing once. Material for sequencing was blood. These receptors came from a girl aged 2 to 10 with multiple sclerosis.

This clonotype has only a few counts. This chain connects TRBV24-1 to TRBJ2-1; a possible D gene is TRBD2 (6 bases). The germline gives CDR1 KGHDR, CDR2 SFDVKD. V was pared by 0 bases and J by 7 bases, with 6 bases between. There are 13 residues in the CDR3. The DNA of the CDR3 is TGTGCCACCAGTGATTTGCGGGGGAATGAGCAGTTCTTC. It specifies CATSDLRGNEQFF.

In its sample, this clonotype was seen a few times. V gene TRBV27 combines with J gene TRBJ2-7; D tentatively fits TRBD1 or TRBD2 (5 bases each). Germline loops: CDR1 MNHEY, CDR2 SMNVEV (reference sequence). This CDR3 spans 14 amino acids. V was clipped by 6 bases and J by 5 bases, with 17 bases between them. The DNA for the CDR3 is TGTGCCAGCAGCCTCCAGGGACCCGGTAACGAGCAGTACTTC. It specifies CASSLQGPGNEQYF.

The chain carries TRBV12-3 or TRBV12-4 and TRBJ1-5; tentative D call: TRBD1 (5 bases). The CDR3 length is 17 residues. V was cut by 5 bases and J by 0 bases, with 17 bases left in between. The CDR3 sequence: CASSPGRSDNSNQPQHF. CDR3 coding DNA: TGTGCCAGCAGTCCAGGGAGGTCGGACAATAGCAATCAGCCCCAGCATTTT.

V gene TRBV5-1 combines with J gene TRBJ2-1, with 10 nucleotides matching TRBD2. V was pared by 4 bases and J by 9 bases, with 10 bases of the junction left unmatched. Germline CDR1 reads SGHRS; CDR2 reads YFSETQ. This CDR3 spans 15 amino acids. The CDR3 loop reads CASSTGLARGIEQFF. In DNA form, the CDR3 reads TGCGCCAGCAGCACGGGACTAGCGAGGGGGATTGAGCAGTTCTTC.

For this clonotype: A read error may produce the germline difference seen at one junction end. The chain couples TRBV6-6 to TRBJ2-5; 7 bases are shared with TRBD2. The germline gives CDR1 MNHNY, CDR2 SVGAGI (reference sequence). CDR3 size: 17 residues. The DNA for the CDR3 is TGTGCCGGCAGTAGTTCTAGCGGTGGGGTGTACCAAGAGACCCAGTACTTC. Its translation is CAGSSSSGGVYQETQYF.

V usage is TRBV5-1 and J usage is TRBJ2-1; 8 bases match TRBD1. This CDR3 contains 15 residues. The V gene's germline CDR1 is SGHRS and CDR2 YFSETQ. Trimming cost V 5 bases and J 5 bases; bases outside gene matches: 9. The CDR3 coding sequence is TGCGCCAGCAGACTCGACAGGGGTCCTAACAATGAGCAGTTCTTC. Its protein is CASRLDRGPNNEQFF.

The chain recombines TRBV12-3 or TRBV12-4 with TRBJ2-1, with 7 bases identical to TRBD2. The CDR3 contains 14 residues. With 7 bases clipped from V and 6 bases from J, the junction kept 9 bases outside the gene matches. Here the CDR3 DNA reads TGTGCCAGCACTACCGGGACTAACTGCAATGAGCAGTTCTTC. Encoded protein: CASTTGTNCNEQFF.

V and J are TRBV30 and TRBJ2-7; D is possibly TRBD2 (6 bases). This CDR3 is 11 amino acids long. CDR1 and CDR2 (germline): GTSNPN, SVGIG (reference sequence). Deletions cut 3 bases from V and 3 bases from J, with 6 bases between. CDR3 in DNA: TGTGCCTGGAGGGGAGGCTACGAGCAGTACTTC. Translated: CAWRGGYEQYF. Complete variable domain (other parts from reference TRBV30 and TRBJ2-7): SQTIHQWPATLVQPVGSPLSLECTVEGTSNPNLYWYRQAAGRGLQLLFYSVGIGQISSEVPQNLSASRPQDRQFILSSKKLLLSDSGFYLCAWRGGYEQYFGPGTRLTVT.

V gene TRBV4-2 combines with J gene TRBJ2-6, with D perhaps matching TRBD2 (5 bases). The germline V gene has CDR1 LGHNA and CDR2 YNFKEQ. V dropped 0 bases and J dropped 1 base, with 10 bases sitting between them. CDR3 length: 17 residues. The CDR3 sequence is CASSQEWTSSGANVLTF. The DNA for the CDR3 is TGTGCCAGCAGCCAAGAATGGACTTCGTCTGGGGCCAACGTCCTGACTTTC.

V and J are TRBV6-1 and TRBJ1-1; TRBD1 might be the D (6 bases). The CDR3 contains 12 residues. The germline V and J ends were trimmed by 2 bases and 11 bases, with 12 bases remaining between them. Looked up from germline, CDR1 is MNHNS and CDR2 is SASEGT. As DNA, the CDR3 is TGTGCCAGCAGTGAATTTGGGGGCTCGGCTTTCTTT. It translates to CASSEFGGSAFF.

The rearrangement joins TRBV6-1 to TRBJ2-5, with TRBD1 identical over 8 bases. The length of the CDR3 is 14 residues. In germline, CDR1 is MNHNS, CDR2 SASEGT. V was pared by 6 bases and J by 3 bases, with 6 bases of the junction left unmatched. The chain's CDR3 is CASRPTDREETQYF. CDR3 nucleotide sequence: TGTGCCAGCAGGCCTACGGACAGGGAAGAGACCCAGTACTTC.

This clonotype was seen more than once but under ten times. CDR3 nucleotide sequence: TGTGCCATCAGTGAAGACCCGGGACTAGCGGGAGACGAGCAGTACTTC. Its translation: CAISEDPGLAGDEQYF. The rearrangement uses TRBV10-3 and TRBJ2-7; 14 nucleotides line up with TRBD2. CDR1 is ENHRY and CDR2 is SYGVKD in the germline V gene. With V trimmed by 3 bases and J by 5 bases, 6 bases remained unmatched. The CDR3 has 16 amino acids.

This clonotype occurred a few times. The chain recombines TRBV7-9 with TRBJ1-5; D is uncertain. The CDR3 is 17 residues long. Germline CDR1 and CDR2: SEHNR and FQNEAQ (reference sequence). V was clipped by 1 base and J by 4 bases, with 17 bases between them. CDR3 in amino acids: CASSLEGVSFGNQPQHF. The CDR3 DNA follows: TGTGCCAGCAGCTTAGAGGGAGTATCCTTTGGGAATCAGCCCCAGCATTTT.

J is TRBJ2-7 and V is TRBV29-1, with D perhaps TRBD2 (6 bases). V gave up 6 bases and J gave up 6 bases, with 15 bases separating them. This CDR3 contains 12 residues. Per the germline V gene, CDR1 is SQVTM and CDR2 is ANQGSEA. Here the CDR3 DNA reads TGCAGCGTCTTTGGACTATCGGGCGAGCAGTACTTC. It codes for CSVFGLSGEQYF.

This rearrangement joins TRBV6-5 to TRBJ2-7, with 7 nucleotides matching TRBD1. Trimming at V came to 0 bases and at J to 4 bases, leaving 15 bases not matched to a gene. This CDR3 region has 18 residues. Germline V gene sequence: CDR1 MNHEY, CDR2 SVGAGI. The CDR3 nucleotides are TGTGCCAGCAGTTACTCTTTAGATCCGGGACAGAGGACTTACGAGCAGTACTTC. It specifies CASSYSLDPGQRTYEQYF.

The genes are TRBV5-1 and TRBJ2-7; D is possibly TRBD1 or TRBD2 (6 bases each). CDR3 length: 14 amino acids. V was shortened by 4 bases and J by 4 bases, with 15 bases between the two germline ends. Germline lookup yields CDR1 SGHRS and CDR2 YFSETQ. Here the CDR3 reads CASSPSGAIYEQYF. DNA of the CDR3: TGCGCCAGCAGCCCGTCGGGGGCAATTTACGAGCAGTACTTC.

The V and J genes are TRBV24-1 and TRBJ2-3; TRBD1 aligns across 11 bases. The CDR3 sequence is 14 residues long. The V gene end was trimmed by 5 bases and the J gene end by 4 bases; junction bases not matched to a gene: 1. CDR1 is KGHDR, CDR2 SFDVKD, per germline. The CDR3 spells CATSGGQGADTQYF. Here the CDR3 DNA reads TGTGCCACCAGTGGGGGACAGGGGGCAGATACGCAGTATTTT.

CDR3 amino acids: CASSQDRYRYGGYTF. The CDR3 nucleotides are TGTGCCAGCAGCCAAGATCGGTACAGGTACGGTGGCTACACCTTC. The rearrangement uses TRBV4-2 and TRBJ1-2; D may be TRBD1 (5 bases). The germline V gene has CDR1 LGHNA and CDR2 YNFKEQ. This CDR3 spans 15 amino acids. Between the trimmed V and J ends, which lost 0 bases and 7 bases, there was a span of 15 bases.

Details on this clonotype: An end of the junction does not agree with germline; a read error may underlie this. The rearrangement uses TRBV2 and TRBJ2-2; 10 bases match TRBD1. The CDR3 is 16 residues long. CDR1 and CDR2 (germline): SNHLY, FYNNEI. The CDR3 region has the DNA TGTGCCAGCTCGGGACAGGGGCTGCCGAACACCGGGGAGCGGTTTTTT. This sequence encodes CASSGQGLPNTGERFF.

CDR3 bases: TGTGCCAGCAGTTTAGCCCGGGATGAGCAGTTCTTC. As protein: CASSLARDEQFF. The rearrangement uses TRBV28 and TRBJ2-1, with unresolved D. V lost 2 bases, J lost 8 bases, and 7 bases lay in between. This CDR3 region has 12 residues. CDR1 and CDR2 (germline): MDHEN, SYDVKM.

The V gene is TRBV6-1, the J gene TRBJ2-1; D remains unclear. Trimming shortened V by 2 bases and J by 12 bases, and 29 bases separated the two germline ends. Per the germline V gene, CDR1 is MNHNS and CDR2 is SASEGT. This CDR3 comprises 18 residues. CDR3 in DNA: TGTGCCAGCAGTGAACCGGCAGGTAAAGGCTTATACATGATGCGGCAGTTCTTC. This encodes CASSEPAGKGLYMMRQFF.

J is TRBJ2-7 and V is TRBV6-2 or TRBV6-3; 7 bases agree with TRBD2. There are 17 residues in the CDR3. With 0 bases clipped from V and 0 bases from J, the junction kept 8 bases outside the gene matches. Germline loops: CDR1 MNHEY, CDR2 SVGEGT. In DNA form, the CDR3 reads TGTGCCAGCAGTTACTCCCGGGGTAGCGGGCCCTCCTACGAGCAGTACTTC. This gives the protein CASSYSRGSGPSYEQYF.

This clonotype has just one count. The chain couples TRBV29-1 to TRBJ2-1; D unclear. The length of the CDR3 is 13 residues. The V end lost 6 bases, the J end lost 11 bases, and 20 bases lay between the germline ends. Germline values: CDR1 SQVTM, CDR2 ANQGSEA. In DNA, the CDR3 is TGCAGCGTCAAACTCAAGTTCGGTGGTAAGCAGTTCTTC. Amino acids: CSVKLKFGGKQFF.

This rearrangement joins TRBV5-6 to TRBJ2-1, with 12 bases lining up with TRBD2. Trimming at V came to 0 bases and at J to 5 bases, leaving 12 bases not matched to a gene. Germline V gene data show CDR1 as SGHDT and CDR2 as YYEEEE. The CDR3 is 19 amino acids. In DNA form, the CDR3 reads TGTGCCAGCAGCTTGGCCCGGGGCAGGGGACTAGCGGGCAACAATGAGCAGTTCTTC. This codes for CASSLARGRGLAGNNEQFF. The full variable domain, completed using reference TRBV5-6 and TRBJ2-1, is DAGVTQSPTHLIKTRGQQVTLRCSPKSGHDTVSWYQQALGQGPQFIFQYYEEEERQRGNFPDRFSGHQFPNYSSELNVNALLLGDSALYLCASSLARGRGLAGNNEQFFGPGTRLTVL.

This sequence joins TRBV27 and TRBJ2-1; TRBD1 is a possible D gene (5 bases). The CDR3 sequence is 14 residues long. Per germline, CDR1 MNHEY and CDR2 SMNVEV (reference sequence). V was trimmed by 4 bases and J by 13 bases, leaving 20 bases between them. The DNA for the CDR3 is TGTGCCAGCAGTTCGGTCAGGGTACAATTTTCTCAGTTCTTC. It translates to CASSSVRVQFSQFF.

V gene TRBV28 combines with J gene TRBJ2-1, with 12 nucleotides matching TRBD2. Germline CDR1 is MDHEN and CDR2 is SYDVKM. The trim removed 2 bases at V and 4 bases at J, leaving 3 bases unmatched. This CDR3 contains 16 residues. CDR3 coding DNA: TGTGCCAGCAGTTTACTGACTAGCGGGGGTTACAATGAGCAGTTCTTC. Amino acids: CASSLLTSGGYNEQFF.

V gene TRBV29-1 combines with J gene TRBJ2-1; D call uncertain. CDR3 length: 11 residues. In germline, CDR1 is SQVTM, CDR2 ANQGSEA. Trimming cost V 6 bases and J 6 bases, with 9 bases left between them. This CDR3 is CSVELGNEQFF. The CDR3 coding sequence is TGCAGCGTGGAGCTGGGCAATGAGCAGTTCTTC.

CDR3 coding DNA: TGTGCCAGCAGTTTATTCGGGTACGATCAGGGGGCTAACTATGGCTACACCTTC. Protein product: CASSLFGYDQGANYGYTF. The rearrangement uses TRBV28 and TRBJ1-2, with TRBD1 matching over 7 bases. Trimming took 1 base from V and 0 from J; bases not matched to a gene: 11. Germline-derived CDR1 and CDR2 are MDHEN and SYDVKM. The CDR3 runs to 18 residues.

CDR3 nucleotide sequence: TGCAGCGACGACAGGGGTACAGATACGCAGTATTTT. Residues: CSDDRGTDTQYF. This chain uses TRBV29-1 with TRBJ2-3; 8 bases match TRBD1. Losses at the gene ends were 7 bases for V and 3 bases for J; bases not matched to a gene: 3. The CDR3 extends over 12 amino acids. The germline V gene encodes CDR1 SQVTM and CDR2 ANQGSEA.

The rearrangement joins TRBV20-1 to TRBJ2-1; D gene unclear. Germline V gene data show CDR1 as DFQATT and CDR2 as SNEGSKA (reference sequence). The CDR3 sequence is 10 residues long. V lost 5 bases to trimming and J lost 4 bases, with 3 bases between them. The CDR3 bases are TGCAGTGCTCCTTACAATGAGCAGTTCTTC. It codes for CSAPYNEQFF.

This clonotype has just a few counts. The chain uses TRBV20-1 and TRBJ2-5; D unresolved. Looked up from germline, CDR1 is DFQATT and CDR2 is SNEGSKA (reference sequence). The CDR3 contains 13 residues. Trimming took 3 bases from V and 5 from J, leaving 13 bases between them. The CDR3: CSASWVPKETQYF. In DNA form, the CDR3 reads TGCAGTGCTAGTTGGGTCCCAAAGGAGACCCAGTACTTC.

The rearrangement links TRBV28 to TRBJ2-7; 7 nucleotides agree with TRBD1. Germline V CDR1 and CDR2: MDHEN, SYDVKM. This CDR3 has 14 amino acids. The ends lost 7 bases at V and 1 base at J; junction bases unmatched: 7. The CDR3 nucleotides read TGTGCCAGCAAGAACCCGGGACAGTCCTACGAGCAGTACTTC. Translation: CASKNPGQSYEQYF.